This TCR beta chain was captured by sequencing in a study of T-cell memory formation after mild COVID-19. This clonotype was seen a handful of times. TCRdb re-called the 5' RACE reads through MiXCR, storing one row per CDR3 protein. The table shows more than 250,000 distinct CDR3 sequences, with around 16% occurring only once. This clonotype originated in a man between 18 and 29 years old who had mild COVID-19 (a few samples of this study predate the infection). Cell type and time point are not known. Sequenced input: PBMCs or a T cell subset sorted from them (not recorded which).

The CDR3: CASSWGHLNTEAFF. The CDR3 DNA follows: TGCGCCAGCAGCTGGGGACACCTGAACACTGAAGCTTTCTTT. The chain has TRBV5-1 and TRBJ1-1; tentatively, D is TRBD1 (6 bases). CDR1 and CDR2 (germline): SGHRS, YFSETQ. The CDR3 is 14 residues long. V lost 3 bases and J lost 0, with 9 bases in between.